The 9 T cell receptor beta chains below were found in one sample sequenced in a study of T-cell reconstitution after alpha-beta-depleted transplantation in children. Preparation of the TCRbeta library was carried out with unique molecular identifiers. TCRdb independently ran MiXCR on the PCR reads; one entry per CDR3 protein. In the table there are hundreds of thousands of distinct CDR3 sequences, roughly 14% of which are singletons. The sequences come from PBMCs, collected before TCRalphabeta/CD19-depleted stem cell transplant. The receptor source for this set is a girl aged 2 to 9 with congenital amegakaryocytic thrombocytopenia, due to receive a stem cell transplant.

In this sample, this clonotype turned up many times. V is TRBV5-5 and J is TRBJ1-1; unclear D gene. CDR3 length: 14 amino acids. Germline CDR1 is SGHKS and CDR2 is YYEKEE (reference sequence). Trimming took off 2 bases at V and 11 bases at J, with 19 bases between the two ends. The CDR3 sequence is CASSFLVGTREAFF. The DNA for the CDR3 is TGTGCCAGCAGCTTCCTCGTGGGAACCCGCGAGGCTTTCTTT.

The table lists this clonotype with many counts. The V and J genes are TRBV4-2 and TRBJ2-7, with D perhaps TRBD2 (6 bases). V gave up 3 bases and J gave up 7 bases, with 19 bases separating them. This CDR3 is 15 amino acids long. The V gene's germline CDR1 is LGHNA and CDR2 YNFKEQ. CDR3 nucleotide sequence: TGTGCCAGCAGCCAGGATGGACTAACCTCACGGGAGCAGTACTTC. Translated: CASSQDGLTSREQYF.

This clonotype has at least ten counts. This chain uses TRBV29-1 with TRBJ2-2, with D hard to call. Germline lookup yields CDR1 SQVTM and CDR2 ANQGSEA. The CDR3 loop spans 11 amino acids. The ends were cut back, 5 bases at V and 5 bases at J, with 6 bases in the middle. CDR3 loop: CSVSTTGELFF. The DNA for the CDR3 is TGCAGCGTTTCAACGACCGGGGAGCTGTTTTTT.

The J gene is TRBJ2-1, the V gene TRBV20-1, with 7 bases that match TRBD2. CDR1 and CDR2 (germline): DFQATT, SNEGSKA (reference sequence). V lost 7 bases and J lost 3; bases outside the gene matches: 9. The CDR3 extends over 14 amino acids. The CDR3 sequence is CSGFSGTNYNEQFF. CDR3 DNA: TGCAGTGGTTTCAGCGGGACTAACTACAATGAGCAGTTCTTC.

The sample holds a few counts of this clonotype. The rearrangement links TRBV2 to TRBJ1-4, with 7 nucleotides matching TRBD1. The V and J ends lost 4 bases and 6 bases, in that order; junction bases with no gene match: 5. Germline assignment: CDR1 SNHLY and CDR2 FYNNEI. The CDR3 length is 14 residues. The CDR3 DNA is TGTGCCAGCAGTGTCCGACAGGGCTATGAAAAACTGTTTTTT. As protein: CASSVRQGYEKLFF.

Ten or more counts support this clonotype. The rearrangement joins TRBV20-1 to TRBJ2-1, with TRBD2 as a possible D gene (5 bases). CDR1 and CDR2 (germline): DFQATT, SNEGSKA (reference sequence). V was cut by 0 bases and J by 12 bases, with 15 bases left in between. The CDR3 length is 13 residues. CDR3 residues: CSARDLLGWWQFF. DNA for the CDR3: TGCAGTGCTAGAGATTTACTAGGTTGGTGGCAGTTCTTC.

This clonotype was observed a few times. DNA for the CDR3: TGTGCCAGCAGCTTAGTTCTTGCGGGAGGGAACCCTTACCAAGAGACCCAGTACTTC. This encodes CASSLVLAGGNPYQETQYF. The chain uses TRBV11-2 and TRBJ2-5; 9 bases map to TRBD2. This CDR3 has 19 amino acids. Germline trimming cut 1 base from V and 0 bases from J; bases unmatched to any gene: 12. Germline CDR1 reads SGHAT; CDR2 reads FQNNGV.

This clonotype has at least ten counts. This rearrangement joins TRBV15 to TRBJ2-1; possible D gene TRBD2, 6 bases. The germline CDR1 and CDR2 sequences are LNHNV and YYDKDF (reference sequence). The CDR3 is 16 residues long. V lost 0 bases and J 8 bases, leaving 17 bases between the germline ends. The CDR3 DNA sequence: TGTGCCACCAGCAGAGAGGGGGGACTCCGTCTACATGAGCAGTTCTTC. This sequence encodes CATSREGGLRLHEQFF.

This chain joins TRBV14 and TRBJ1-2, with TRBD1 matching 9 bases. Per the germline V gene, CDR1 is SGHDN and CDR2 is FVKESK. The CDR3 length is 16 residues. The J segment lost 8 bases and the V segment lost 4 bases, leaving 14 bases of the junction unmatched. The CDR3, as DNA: TGTGCCAGCAGCCCTACTTCCGGGACAGGGTTTTGGGGCTACACCTTC. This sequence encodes CASSPTSGTGFWGYTF.